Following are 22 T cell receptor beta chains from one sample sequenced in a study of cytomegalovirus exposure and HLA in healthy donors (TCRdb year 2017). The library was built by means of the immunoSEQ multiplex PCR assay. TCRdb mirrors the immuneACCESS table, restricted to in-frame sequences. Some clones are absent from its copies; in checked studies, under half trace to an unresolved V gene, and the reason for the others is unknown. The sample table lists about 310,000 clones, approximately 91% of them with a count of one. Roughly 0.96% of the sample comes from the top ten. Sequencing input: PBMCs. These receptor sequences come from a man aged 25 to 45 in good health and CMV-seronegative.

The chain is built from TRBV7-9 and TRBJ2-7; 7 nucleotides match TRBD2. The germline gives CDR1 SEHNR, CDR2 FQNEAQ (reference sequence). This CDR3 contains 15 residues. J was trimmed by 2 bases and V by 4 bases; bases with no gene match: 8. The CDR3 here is CASSSGRGPTYEQYF. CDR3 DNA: TGTGCCAGCAGCTCGGGGAGGGGCCCTACCTACGAGCAGTACTTC. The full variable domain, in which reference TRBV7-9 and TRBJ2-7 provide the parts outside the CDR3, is DTGVSQNPRHKITKRGQNVTFRCDPISEHNRLYWYRQTLGQGPEFLTYFQNEAQLEKSRLLSDRFSAERPKGSFSTLEIQRTEQGDSAMYLCASSSGRGPTYEQYFGPGTRLTVT.

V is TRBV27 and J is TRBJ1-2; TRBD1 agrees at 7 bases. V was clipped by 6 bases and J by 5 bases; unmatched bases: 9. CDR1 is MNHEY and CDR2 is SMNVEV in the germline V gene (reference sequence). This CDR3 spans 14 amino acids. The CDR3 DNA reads TGTGCCAGCAGGCTGACAGGGCTCGGGTATGGCTACACCTTC. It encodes CASRLTGLGYGYTF.

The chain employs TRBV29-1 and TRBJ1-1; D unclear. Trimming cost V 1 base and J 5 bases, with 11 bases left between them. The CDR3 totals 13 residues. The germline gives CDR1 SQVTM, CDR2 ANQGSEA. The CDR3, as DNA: TGCAGCGTTGAAGGGGAGTTGAGGACTGAAGCTTTCTTT. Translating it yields CSVEGELRTEAFF.

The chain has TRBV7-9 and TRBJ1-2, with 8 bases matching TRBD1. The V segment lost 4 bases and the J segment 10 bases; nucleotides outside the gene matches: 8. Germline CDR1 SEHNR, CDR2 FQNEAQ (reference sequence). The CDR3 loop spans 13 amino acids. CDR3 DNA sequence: TGTGCCAGCAGCTACTCCGGGACAGGATTCTACACCTTC. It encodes CASSYSGTGFYTF. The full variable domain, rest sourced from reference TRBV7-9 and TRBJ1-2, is DTGVSQNPRHKITKRGQNVTFRCDPISEHNRLYWYRQTLGQGPEFLTYFQNEAQLEKSRLLSDRFSAERPKGSFSTLEIQRTEQGDSAMYLCASSYSGTGFYTFGSGTRLTVV.

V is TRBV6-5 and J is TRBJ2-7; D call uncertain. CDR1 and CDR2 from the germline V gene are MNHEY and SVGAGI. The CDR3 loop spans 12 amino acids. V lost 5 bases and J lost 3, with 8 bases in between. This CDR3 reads CASSVANYEQYF. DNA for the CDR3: TGTGCCAGCAGTGTAGCCAACTACGAGCAGTACTTC.

This CDR3 reads CASGGGYEQYF. CDR3 DNA sequence: TGTGCCAGCGGCGGGGGTTACGAGCAGTACTTC. The chain is built from TRBV19 and TRBJ2-7; 7 bases fit TRBD2. V gave up 9 bases and J gave up 4 bases; unmatched junction bases: 3. The length of the CDR3 is 11 residues. Germline lookup yields CDR1 LNHDA and CDR2 SQIVND (reference sequence). Based on the CDR3 plus reference TRBV19 and TRBJ2-7, the full variable domain is DGGITQSPKYLFRKEGQNVTLSCEQNLNHDAMYWYRQDPGQGLRLIYYSQIVNDFQKGDIAEGYSVSREKKESFPLTVTSAQKNPTAFYLCASGGGYEQYFGPGTRLTVT.

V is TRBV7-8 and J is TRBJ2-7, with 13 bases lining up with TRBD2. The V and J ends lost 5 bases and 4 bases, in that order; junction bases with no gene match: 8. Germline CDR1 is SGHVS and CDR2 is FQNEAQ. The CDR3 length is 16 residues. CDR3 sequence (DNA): TGTGCCAGCAGCGTGCGGACTAGCGGGGGCCGTTACGAGCAGTACTTC. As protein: CASSVRTSGGRYEQYF. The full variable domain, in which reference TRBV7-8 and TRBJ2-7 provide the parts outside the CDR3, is GAGVSQSPRYKVAKRGQDVALRCDPISGHVSLFWYQQALGQGPEFLTYFQNEAQLDKSGLPSDRFFAERPEGSVSTLKIQRTQQEDSAVYLCASSVRTSGGRYEQYFGPGTRLTVT.

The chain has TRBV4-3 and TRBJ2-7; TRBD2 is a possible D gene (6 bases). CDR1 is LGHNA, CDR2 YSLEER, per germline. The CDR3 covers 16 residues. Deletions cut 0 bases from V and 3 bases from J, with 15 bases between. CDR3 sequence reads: CASSQDLGGEYYEQYF. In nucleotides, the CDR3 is TGCGCCAGCAGCCAAGATCTGGGCGGGGAATACTACGAGCAGTACTTC.

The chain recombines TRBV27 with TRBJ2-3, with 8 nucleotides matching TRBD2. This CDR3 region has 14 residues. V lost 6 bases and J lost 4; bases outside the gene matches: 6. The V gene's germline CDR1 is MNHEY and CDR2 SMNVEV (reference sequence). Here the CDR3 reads CASRRGGRADTQYF. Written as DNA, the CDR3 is TGTGCCAGCAGACGGGGGGGCCGGGCAGATACGCAGTATTTT.

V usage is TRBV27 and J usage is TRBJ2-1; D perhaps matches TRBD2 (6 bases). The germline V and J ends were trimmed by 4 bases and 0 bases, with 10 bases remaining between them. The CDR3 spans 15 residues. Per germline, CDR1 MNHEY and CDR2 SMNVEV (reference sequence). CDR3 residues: CASSYGGSSYNEQFF. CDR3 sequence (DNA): TGTGCCAGCAGTTACGGGGGAAGCTCCTACAATGAGCAGTTCTTC.

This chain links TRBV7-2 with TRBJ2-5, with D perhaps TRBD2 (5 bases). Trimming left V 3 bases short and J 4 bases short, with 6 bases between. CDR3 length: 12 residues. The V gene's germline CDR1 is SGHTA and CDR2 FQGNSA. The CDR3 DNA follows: TGTGCCAGCAGCTTTCGGGGAGAGACCCAGTACTTC. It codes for CASSFRGETQYF.

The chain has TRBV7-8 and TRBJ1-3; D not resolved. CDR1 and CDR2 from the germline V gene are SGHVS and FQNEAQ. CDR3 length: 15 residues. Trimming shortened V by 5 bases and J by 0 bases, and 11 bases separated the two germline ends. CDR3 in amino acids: CASSHAYSSGNTIYF. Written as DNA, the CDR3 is TGTGCCAGCAGCCACGCCTATTCCTCTGGAAACACCATATATTTT.

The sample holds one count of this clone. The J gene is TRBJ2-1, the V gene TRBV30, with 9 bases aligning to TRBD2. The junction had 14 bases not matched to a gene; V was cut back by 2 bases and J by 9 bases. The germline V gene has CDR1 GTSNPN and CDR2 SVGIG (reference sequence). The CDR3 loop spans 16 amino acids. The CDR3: CAWSITGTSRSSEQFF. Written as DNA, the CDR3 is TGTGCCTGGAGTATCACCGGGACTAGCAGGTCTAGTGAGCAGTTCTTC.

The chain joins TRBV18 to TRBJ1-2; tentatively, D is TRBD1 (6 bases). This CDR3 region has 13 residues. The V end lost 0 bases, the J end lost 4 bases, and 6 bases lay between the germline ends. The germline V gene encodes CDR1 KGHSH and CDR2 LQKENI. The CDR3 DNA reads TGTGCCAGCTCACCACCCAGGGGCTATGGCTACACCTTC. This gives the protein CASSPPRGYGYTF.

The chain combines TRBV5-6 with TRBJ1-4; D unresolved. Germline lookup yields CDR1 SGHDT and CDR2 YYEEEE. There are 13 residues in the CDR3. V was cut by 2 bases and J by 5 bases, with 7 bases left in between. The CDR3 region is CASSFGGNEKLFF. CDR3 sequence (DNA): TGTGCCAGCAGCTTTGGAGGGAATGAAAAACTGTTTTTT. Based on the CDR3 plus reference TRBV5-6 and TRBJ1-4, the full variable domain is DAGVTQSPTHLIKTRGQQVTLRCSPKSGHDTVSWYQQALGQGPQFIFQYYEEEERQRGNFPDRFSGHQFPNYSSELNVNALLLGDSALYLCASSFGGNEKLFFGSGTQLSVL.

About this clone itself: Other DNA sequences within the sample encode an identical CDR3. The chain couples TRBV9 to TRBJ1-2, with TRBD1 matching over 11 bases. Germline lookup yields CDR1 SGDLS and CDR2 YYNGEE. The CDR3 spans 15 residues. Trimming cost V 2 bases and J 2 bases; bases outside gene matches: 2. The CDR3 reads CASSVGQGANYGYTF. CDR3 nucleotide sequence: TGTGCCAGCAGCGTTGGACAGGGGGCGAACTATGGCTACACCTTC.

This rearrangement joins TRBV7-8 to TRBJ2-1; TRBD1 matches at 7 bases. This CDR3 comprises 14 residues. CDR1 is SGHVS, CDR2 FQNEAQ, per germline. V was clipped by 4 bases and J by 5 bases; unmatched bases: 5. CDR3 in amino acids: CASSYYQGDNEQFF. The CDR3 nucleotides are TGTGCCAGCAGCTATTACCAGGGGGACAATGAGCAGTTCTTC.

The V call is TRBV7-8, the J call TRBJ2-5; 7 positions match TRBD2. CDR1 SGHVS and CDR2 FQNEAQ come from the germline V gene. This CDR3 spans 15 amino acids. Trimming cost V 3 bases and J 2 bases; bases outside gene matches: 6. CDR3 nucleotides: TGTGCCAGCAGCTTTGGGGGGGACTATCAAGAGACCCAGTACTTC. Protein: CASSFGGDYQETQYF. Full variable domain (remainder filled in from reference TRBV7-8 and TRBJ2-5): GAGVSQSPRYKVAKRGQDVALRCDPISGHVSLFWYQQALGQGPEFLTYFQNEAQLDKSGLPSDRFFAERPEGSVSTLKIQRTQQEDSAVYLCASSFGGDYQETQYFGPGTRLLVL.

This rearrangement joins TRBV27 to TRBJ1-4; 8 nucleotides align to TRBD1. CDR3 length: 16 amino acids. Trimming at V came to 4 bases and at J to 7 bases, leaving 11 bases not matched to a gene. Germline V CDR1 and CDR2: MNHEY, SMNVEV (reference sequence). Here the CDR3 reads CASSSPSRDRIEKLFF. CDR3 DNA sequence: TGTGCCAGCAGTTCCCCCAGCCGGGACAGGATTGAAAAACTGTTTTTT.

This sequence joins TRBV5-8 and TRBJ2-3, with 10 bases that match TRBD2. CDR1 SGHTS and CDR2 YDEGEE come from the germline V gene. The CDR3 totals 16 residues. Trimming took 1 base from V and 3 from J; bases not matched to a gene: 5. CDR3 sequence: CASSLSLGLATDTQYF. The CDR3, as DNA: TGTGCCAGCAGCTTGTCGCTGGGACTAGCGACAGATACGCAGTATTTT.

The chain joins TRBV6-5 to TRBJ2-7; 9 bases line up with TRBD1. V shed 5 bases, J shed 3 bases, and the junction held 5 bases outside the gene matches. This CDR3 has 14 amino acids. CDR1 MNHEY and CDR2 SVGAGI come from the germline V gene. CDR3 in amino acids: CASSLDRGLYEQYF. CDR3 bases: TGTGCCAGCAGTCTGGACAGGGGACTCTACGAGCAGTACTTC.

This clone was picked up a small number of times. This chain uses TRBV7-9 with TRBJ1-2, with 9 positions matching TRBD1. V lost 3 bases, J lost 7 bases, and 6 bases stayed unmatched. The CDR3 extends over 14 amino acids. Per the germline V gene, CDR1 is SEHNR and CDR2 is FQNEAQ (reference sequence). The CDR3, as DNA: TGTGCCAGCAGCTTCCGGGACAGGGATCTTGGCTACACCTTC. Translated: CASSFRDRDLGYTF. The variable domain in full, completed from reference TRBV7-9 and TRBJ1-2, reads DTGVSQNPRHKITKRGQNVTFRCDPISEHNRLYWYRQTLGQGPEFLTYFQNEAQLEKSRLLSDRFSAERPKGSFSTLEIQRTEQGDSAMYLCASSFRDRDLGYTFGSGTRLTVV.